The 6 T cell receptor beta chains reported below all come from one sample, sequenced in a study of cytomegalovirus exposure and HLA in healthy donors. PCR involved 60 Vbeta and 13 Jbeta primers. The data were produced by immunoSEQ multiplex PCR, yet TCRdb's version contains in-frame clones alone and is incomplete. Of 150,000 or so clones in the sample, roughly 79% were seen once. Material for sequencing was PBMCs. The receptor set was obtained from a woman aged 40-49 years in good health and CMV-seropositive.

The chain combines TRBV5-6 with TRBJ1-2, with D possibly TRBD1 on 6 matching bases. The CDR3 covers 14 residues. Germline values: CDR1 SGHDT, CDR2 YYEEEE. V was pared by 4 bases and J by 3 bases, with 13 bases between. The DNA of the CDR3 is TGTGCCAGCAGCCGAGACAGGACCTACTATGGCTACACCTTC. This sequence encodes CASSRDRTYYGYTF. Together with reference TRBV5-6 and TRBJ1-2, the CDR3 gives the full variable domain: DAGVTQSPTHLIKTRGQQVTLRCSPKSGHDTVSWYQQALGQGPQFIFQYYEEEERQRGNFPDRFSGHQFPNYSSELNVNALLLGDSALYLCASSRDRTYYGYTFGSGTRLTVV.

The chain couples TRBV6-6 to TRBJ1-1; D is undetermined. Trimming shortened V by 7 bases and J by 1 base, and 10 bases separated the two germline ends. The CDR3 spans 13 residues. Germline V gene data show CDR1 as MNHNY and CDR2 as SVGAGI (reference sequence). CDR3 region: CASNIQPNTEAFF. The DNA for the CDR3 is TGTGCCAGCAACATCCAACCGAACACTGAAGCTTTCTTT.

This clone showed up just a few times. CDR3 in DNA: TGCGCCAGCAATCTCAACCCGGGGTCGAACACCGGGGAGCTGTTTTTT. Protein sequence: CASNLNPGSNTGELFF. V is TRBV5-1 and J is TRBJ2-2; D perhaps matches TRBD2 (5 bases). The V end was cut by 6 bases, the J end by 0 bases, with 15 bases between. The CDR3 extends over 16 amino acids. Germline V CDR1 and CDR2: SGHRS, YFSETQ.

This clone was found a few times. The CDR3 DNA is TGTGCCAGCAGTCCCTGGACAGGGGGATCGGATACGCAGTATTTT. This gives the protein CASSPWTGGSDTQYF. The chain combines TRBV28 with TRBJ2-3; 10 bases align to TRBD1. The CDR3 length is 15 residues. After removal of 5 bases from V and 6 bases from J, the junction contained 8 bases not matched to a gene. Looked up from germline, CDR1 is MDHEN and CDR2 is SYDVKM.

V and J are TRBV5-4 and TRBJ2-1; TRBD2 matches at 11 bases. The germline CDR1 and CDR2 sequences are SGHNT and YYREEE (reference sequence). The CDR3 length is 16 residues. V dropped 0 bases and J dropped 6; count of bases not matched to a gene: 5. CDR3 bases: TGTGCCAGCAGCTTGGAGGTTGGACTAGCGGGCAATGAGCAGTTCTTC. It is translated as CASSLEVGLAGNEQFF.

The gene calls are TRBV30 and TRBJ1-1; perhaps TRBD1 as D (6 bases). Germline values: CDR1 GTSNPN, CDR2 SVGIG (reference sequence). Trimming stripped 2 bases from V and 2 bases from J, with 12 bases between. The CDR3 spans 14 residues. The CDR3, as DNA: TGTGCCTGGAGTCGGACAGAATATAACACTGAAGCTTTCTTT. Protein product: CAWSRTEYNTEAFF.